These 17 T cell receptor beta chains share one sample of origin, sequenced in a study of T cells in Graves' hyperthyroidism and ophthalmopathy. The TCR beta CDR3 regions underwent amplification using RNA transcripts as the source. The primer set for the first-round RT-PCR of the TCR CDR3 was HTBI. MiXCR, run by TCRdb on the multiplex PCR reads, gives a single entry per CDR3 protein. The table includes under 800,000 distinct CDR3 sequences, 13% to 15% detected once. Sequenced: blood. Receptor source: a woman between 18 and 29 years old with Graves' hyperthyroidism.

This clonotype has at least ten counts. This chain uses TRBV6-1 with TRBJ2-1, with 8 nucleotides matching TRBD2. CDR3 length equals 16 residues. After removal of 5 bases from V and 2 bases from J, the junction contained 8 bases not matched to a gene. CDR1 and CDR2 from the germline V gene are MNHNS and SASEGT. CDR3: CASSYSGTSPYNEQFF. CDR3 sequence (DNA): TGTGCCAGCAGTTATTCCGGGACTAGTCCCTACAATGAGCAGTTCTTC.

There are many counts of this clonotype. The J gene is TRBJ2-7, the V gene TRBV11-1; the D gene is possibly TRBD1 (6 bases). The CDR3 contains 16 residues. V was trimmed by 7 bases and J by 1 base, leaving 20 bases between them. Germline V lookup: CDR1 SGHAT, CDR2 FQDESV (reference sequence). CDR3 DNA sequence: TGTGCCAGCAACCCAAACAGGGCTGGGTCATCCTACGAGCAGTACTTC. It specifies CASNPNRAGSSYEQYF. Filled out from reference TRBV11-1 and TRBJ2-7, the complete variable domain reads EAEVAQSPRYKITEKSQAVAFWCDPISGHATLYWYRQILGQGPELLVQFQDESVVDDSQLPKDRFSAERLKGVDSTLKIQPAELGDSAMYLCASNPNRAGSSYEQYFGPGTRLTVT.

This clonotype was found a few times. CDR3: CASSLIPAHEQYF. The CDR3 DNA sequence: TGTGCCAGCAGCTTAATCCCCGCCCACGAGCAGTACTTC. The J gene is TRBJ2-7, the V gene TRBV7-9; D is undetermined. V dropped 2 bases and J dropped 5 bases, with 10 bases sitting between them. Per the germline V gene, CDR1 is SEHNR and CDR2 is FQNEAQ (reference sequence). CDR3 length equals 13 residues.

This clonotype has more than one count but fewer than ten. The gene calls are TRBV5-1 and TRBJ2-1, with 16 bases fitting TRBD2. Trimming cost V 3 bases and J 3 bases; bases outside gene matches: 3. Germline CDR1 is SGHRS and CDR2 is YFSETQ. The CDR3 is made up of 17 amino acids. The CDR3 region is CASSWGLAGGNYNEQFF. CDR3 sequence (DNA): TGCGCCAGCAGCTGGGGACTAGCGGGAGGGAACTACAATGAGCAGTTCTTC.

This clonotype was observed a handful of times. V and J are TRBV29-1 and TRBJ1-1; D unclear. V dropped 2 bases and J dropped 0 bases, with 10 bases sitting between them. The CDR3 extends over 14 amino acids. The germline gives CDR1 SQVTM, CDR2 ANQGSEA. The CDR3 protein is CSVERGSVNTEAFF. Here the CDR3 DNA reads TGCAGCGTTGAACGGGGTTCCGTGAACACTGAAGCTTTCTTT.

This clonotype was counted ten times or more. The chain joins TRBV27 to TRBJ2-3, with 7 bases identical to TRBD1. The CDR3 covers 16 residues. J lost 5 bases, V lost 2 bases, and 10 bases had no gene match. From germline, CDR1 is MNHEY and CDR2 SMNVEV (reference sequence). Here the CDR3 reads CASSLPTSGGQDTQYF. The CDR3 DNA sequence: TGTGCCAGCAGTTTACCGACCTCAGGGGGACAAGATACGCAGTATTTT.

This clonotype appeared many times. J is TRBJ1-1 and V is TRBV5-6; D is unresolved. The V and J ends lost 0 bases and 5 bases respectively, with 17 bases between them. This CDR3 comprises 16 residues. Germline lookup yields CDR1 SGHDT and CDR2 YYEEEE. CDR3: CASSLGLLRLQTEAFF. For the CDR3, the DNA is TGTGCCAGCAGCTTGGGTCTCCTCCGACTTCAGACTGAAGCTTTCTTT.

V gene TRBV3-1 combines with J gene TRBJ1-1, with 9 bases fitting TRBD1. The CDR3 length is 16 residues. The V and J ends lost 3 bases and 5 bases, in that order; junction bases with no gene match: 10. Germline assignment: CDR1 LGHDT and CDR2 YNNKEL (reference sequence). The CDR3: CASSHGTGTLGTEAFF. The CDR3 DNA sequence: TGTGCCAGCAGCCACGGGACAGGGACCTTGGGGACTGAAGCTTTCTTT.

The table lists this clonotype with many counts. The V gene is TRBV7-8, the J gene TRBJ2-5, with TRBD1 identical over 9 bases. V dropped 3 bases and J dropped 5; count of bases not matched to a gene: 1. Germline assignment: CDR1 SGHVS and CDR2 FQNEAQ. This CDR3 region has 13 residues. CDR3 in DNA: TGTGCCAGCAGCTTCGACAGGGGGGAGACCCAGTACTTC. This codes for CASSFDRGETQYF.

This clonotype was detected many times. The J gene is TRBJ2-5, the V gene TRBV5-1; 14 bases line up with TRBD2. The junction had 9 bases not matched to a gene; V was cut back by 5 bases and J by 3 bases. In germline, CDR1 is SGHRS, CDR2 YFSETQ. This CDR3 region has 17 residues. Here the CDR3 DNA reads TGCGCCAGCAGAACCGGGACTAGCGGGAGAATGGAAGAGACCCAGTACTTC. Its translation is CASRTGTSGRMEETQYF.

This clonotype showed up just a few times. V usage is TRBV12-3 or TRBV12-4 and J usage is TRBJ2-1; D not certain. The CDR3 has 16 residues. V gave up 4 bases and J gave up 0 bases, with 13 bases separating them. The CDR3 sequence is CASSSPKHGSYNEQFF. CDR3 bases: TGTGCCAGCAGTTCCCCCAAGCATGGCTCCTACAATGAGCAGTTCTTC.

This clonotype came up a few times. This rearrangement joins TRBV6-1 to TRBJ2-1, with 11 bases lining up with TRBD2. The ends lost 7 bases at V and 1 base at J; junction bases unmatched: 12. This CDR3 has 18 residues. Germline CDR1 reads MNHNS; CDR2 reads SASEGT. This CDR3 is CASKSKLAGGPSYNEQFF. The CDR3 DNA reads TGTGCCAGCAAAAGTAAATTAGCGGGAGGGCCATCCTACAATGAGCAGTTCTTC.

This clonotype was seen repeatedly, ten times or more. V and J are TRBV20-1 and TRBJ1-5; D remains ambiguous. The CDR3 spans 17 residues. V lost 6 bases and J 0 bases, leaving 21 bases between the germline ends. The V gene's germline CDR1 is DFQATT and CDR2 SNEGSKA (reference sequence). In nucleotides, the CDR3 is TGCAGTGCGACCCCGGCCAACAGCCCCTATAGCAATCAGCCCCAGCATTTT. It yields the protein CSATPANSPYSNQPQHF.

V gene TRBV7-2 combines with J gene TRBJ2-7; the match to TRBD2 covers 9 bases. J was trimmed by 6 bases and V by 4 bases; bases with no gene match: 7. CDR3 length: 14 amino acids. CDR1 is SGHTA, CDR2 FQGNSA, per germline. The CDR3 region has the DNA TGTGCCAGCAGCTCAGGGCGGGAGGGCCCCGAGCAGTACTTC. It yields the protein CASSSGREGPEQYF.

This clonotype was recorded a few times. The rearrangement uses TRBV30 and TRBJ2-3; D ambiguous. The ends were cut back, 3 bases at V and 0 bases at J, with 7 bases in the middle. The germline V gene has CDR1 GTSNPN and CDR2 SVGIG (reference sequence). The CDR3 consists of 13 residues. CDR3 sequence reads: CAWRFPSTDTQYF. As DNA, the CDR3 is TGTGCCTGGAGATTTCCTAGCACAGATACGCAGTATTTT. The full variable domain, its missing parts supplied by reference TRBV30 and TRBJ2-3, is SQTIHQWPATLVQPVGSPLSLECTVEGTSNPNLYWYRQAAGRGLQLLFYSVGIGQISSEVPQNLSASRPQDRQFILSSKKLLLSDSGFYLCAWRFPSTDTQYFGPGTRLTVL.

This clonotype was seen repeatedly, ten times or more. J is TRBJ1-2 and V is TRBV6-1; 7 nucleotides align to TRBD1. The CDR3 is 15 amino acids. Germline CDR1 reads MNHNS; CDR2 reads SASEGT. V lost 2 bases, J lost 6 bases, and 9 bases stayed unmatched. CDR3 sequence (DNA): TGTGCCAGCAGTGAATTGGGCCACAGGGGCGATGGCTACACCTTC. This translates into CASSELGHRGDGYTF.

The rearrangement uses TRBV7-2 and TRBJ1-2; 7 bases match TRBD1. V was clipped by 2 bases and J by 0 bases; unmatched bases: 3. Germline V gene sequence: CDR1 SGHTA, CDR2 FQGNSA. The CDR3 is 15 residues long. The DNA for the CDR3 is TGTGCCAGCAGCTTACAGGGACAGACTAACTATGGCTACACCTTC. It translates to CASSLQGQTNYGYTF.